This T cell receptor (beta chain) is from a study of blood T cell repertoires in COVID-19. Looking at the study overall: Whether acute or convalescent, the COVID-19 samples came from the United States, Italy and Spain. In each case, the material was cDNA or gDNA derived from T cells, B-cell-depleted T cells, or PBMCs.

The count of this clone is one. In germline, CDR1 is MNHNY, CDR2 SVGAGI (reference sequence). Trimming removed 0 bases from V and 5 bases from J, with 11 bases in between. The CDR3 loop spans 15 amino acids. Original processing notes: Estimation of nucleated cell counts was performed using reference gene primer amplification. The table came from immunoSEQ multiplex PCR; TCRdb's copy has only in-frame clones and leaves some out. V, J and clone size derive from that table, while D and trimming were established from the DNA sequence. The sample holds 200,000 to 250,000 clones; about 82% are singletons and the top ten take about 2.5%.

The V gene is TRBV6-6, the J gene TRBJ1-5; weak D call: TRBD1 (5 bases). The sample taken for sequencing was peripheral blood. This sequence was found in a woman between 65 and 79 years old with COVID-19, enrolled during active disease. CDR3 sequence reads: CASSYSTQDYQPQHF. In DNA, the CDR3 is TGTGCCAGCAGTTACTCGACACAGGATTATCAGCCCCAGCATTTT.